A single sample is the source of the 31 T cell receptor beta chains below, sequenced in a study of blood T cell repertoires in COVID-19. Libraries were prepared by immunoSEQ multiplex PCR; TCRdb keeps only in-frame clonotypes and omits some of them. The profile shows roughly 400,000 clones, roughly nine tenths of them singletons. The specimen sequenced was PBMCs or T cells enriched from blood (not recorded which). These receptors were taken from a woman aged 40 to 49 who had been exposed to COVID-19.

The genes are TRBV11-2 and TRBJ1-1; 8 nucleotides agree with TRBD1. Germline-derived CDR1 and CDR2 are SGHAT and FQNNGV. Trimming took 5 bases from V and 5 from J; bases not matched to a gene: 10. The CDR3 sequence is 15 residues long. CDR3 sequence reads: CASSHRTGKRTEAFF. As DNA, the CDR3 is TGTGCCAGCAGCCACAGGACAGGGAAGAGGACTGAAGCTTTCTTT.

This chain joins TRBV6-5 and TRBJ2-1, with 7 bases matching TRBD1. Germline loops: CDR1 MNHEY, CDR2 SVGAGI. The CDR3 sequence is 14 residues long. J was trimmed by 1 base and V by 4 bases; bases with no gene match: 1. DNA of the CDR3: TGTGCCAGCAGTTTGACAGGGTCCTACAATGAGCAGTTCTTC. Amino acid sequence: CASSLTGSYNEQFF.

The chain links TRBV5-1 to TRBJ2-6, with D uncertain. The CDR3 is 15 amino acids. Trimming removed 2 bases at V and 0 bases at J, with 6 bases between. Germline values: CDR1 SGHRS, CDR2 YFSETQ. CDR3 coding DNA: TGCGCCAGCAGCTTTACACCCTCTGGGGCCAACGTCCTGACTTTC. It is translated as CASSFTPSGANVLTF.

The rearrangement joins TRBV7-3 to TRBJ2-2, with 7 bases aligning to TRBD2. Unmatched junction bases numbered 7, after V lost 5 bases and J lost 1 base. CDR3 length: 16 amino acids. Germline V CDR1 and CDR2: SGHTA, FQGTGA. The CDR3 coding sequence is TGTGCCAGCAGCACGCAAGCGGGGTTGAACACCGGGGAGCTGTTTTTT. Protein sequence: CASSTQAGLNTGELFF.

The gene calls are TRBV5-8 and TRBJ2-7, with TRBD2 identical over 7 bases. CDR1 is SGHTS, CDR2 YDEGEE, per germline. V dropped 1 base and J dropped 3; count of bases not matched to a gene: 7. The CDR3 sequence is 15 residues long. The CDR3 is CASSLFPAGSYEQYF. The CDR3 DNA follows: TGTGCCAGCAGCTTGTTTCCAGCGGGGAGCTACGAGCAGTACTTC. Full variable domain (rest looked up from reference TRBV5-8 and TRBJ2-7): EAGVTQSPTHLIKTRGQQATLRCSPISGHTSVYWYQQALGLGLQFLLWYDEGEERNRGNFPPRFSGRQFPNYSSELNVNALELEDSALYLCASSLFPAGSYEQYFGPGTRLTVT.

This clone has a single count. The chain is built from TRBV6-4 and TRBJ1-2; D may be TRBD1 (6 bases). CDR1 MRHNA and CDR2 SNTAGT come from the germline V gene. The CDR3 spans 11 residues. V gave up 6 bases and J gave up 12 bases, with 14 bases separating them. The CDR3 reads CASRYRVRHTF. In DNA, the CDR3 is TGTGCCAGCAGGTACAGGGTCCGCCACACCTTC.

V usage is TRBV30 and J usage is TRBJ1-1; no clear D. With 2 bases removed from V and 2 bases from J, the gap between germline ends came to 3 bases. Per germline, CDR1 GTSNPN and CDR2 SVGIG (reference sequence). The CDR3 is 11 residues long. Here the CDR3 reads CAWSLNTEAFF. DNA for the CDR3: TGTGCCTGGAGTCTCAACACTGAAGCTTTCTTT.

This chain joins TRBV12-5 and TRBJ1-3, with D perhaps TRBD1 (6 bases). From germline, CDR1 is LGHNT and CDR2 FRNRAP. The CDR3 loop spans 14 amino acids. Between the trimmed V and J ends, which lost 2 bases and 6 bases, there was a span of 11 bases. CDR3 nucleotide sequence: TGTGCTAGTGGTTTGATGGCAGGGGAAAACACCATATATTTT. Translating gives CASGLMAGENTIYF.

The chain has TRBV9 and TRBJ1-2; TRBD1 might be the D (5 bases). The V end was cut by 6 bases, the J end by 4 bases, with 13 bases between. CDR1 is SGDLS, CDR2 YYNGEE, per germline. The CDR3 is 13 residues long. CDR3 DNA sequence: TGTGCCAGCACCCTAAGGGGCGCCTATGGCTACACCTTC. This translates into CASTLRGAYGYTF. Together with reference TRBV9 and TRBJ1-2, the CDR3 gives the full variable domain: DSGVTQTPKHLITATGQRVTLRCSPRSGDLSVYWYQQSLDQGLQFLIQYYNGEERAKGNILERFSAQQFPDLHSELNLSSLELGDSALYFCASTLRGAYGYTFGSGTRLTVV.

The chain combines TRBV9 with TRBJ1-5, with 9 bases aligning to TRBD1. Trimming at V came to 4 bases and at J to 3 bases, leaving 5 bases not matched to a gene. The CDR3 consists of 15 residues. Germline V gene data show CDR1 as SGDLS and CDR2 as YYNGEE. CDR3 loop: CASSPGTGTNQPQHF. In nucleotides, the CDR3 is TGTGCCAGCAGCCCCGGGACAGGGACCAATCAGCCCCAGCATTTT. The full variable domain, in which reference TRBV9 and TRBJ1-5 provide the parts outside the CDR3, is DSGVTQTPKHLITATGQRVTLRCSPRSGDLSVYWYQQSLDQGLQFLIQYYNGEERAKGNILERFSAQQFPDLHSELNLSSLELGDSALYFCASSPGTGTNQPQHFGDGTRLSIL.

This sequence joins TRBV21-1 and TRBJ1-6. TRBV21-1 has pseudogene status. This CDR3 comprises 16 residues. The CDR3 sequence: CASSKRVEGTNSPLHF. The CDR3, as DNA: TGTGCCAGCAGCAAAAGGGTCGAGGGAACTAATTCACCCCTCCACTTT.

The rearrangement joins TRBV29-1 to TRBJ2-5; D possibly corresponds to TRBD1 (5 bases). This CDR3 has 14 residues. The V end lost 4 bases, the J end lost 5 bases, and 17 bases lay between the germline ends. Germline V lookup: CDR1 SQVTM, CDR2 ANQGSEA. CDR3 coding DNA: TGCAGCGTTGTTGGGGCAGTCTTGAGGGAGACCCAGTACTTC. Translating it yields CSVVGAVLRETQYF.

The gene calls are TRBV25-1 and TRBJ1-6; D remains unclear. Germline CDR1 is MGHDK and CDR2 is SYGVNS. CDR3 length: 16 amino acids. Trimming took 8 bases from V and 0 from J, leaving 14 bases between them. CDR3: CASEALRSSYNSPLHF. In DNA, the CDR3 is TGTGCCAGCGAGGCCTTGCGGAGCTCCTATAATTCACCCCTCCACTTT.

The gene calls are TRBV29-1 and TRBJ1-2; 8 positions match TRBD1. In germline, CDR1 is SQVTM, CDR2 ANQGSEA. Trimming at V came to 6 bases and at J to 8 bases, leaving 11 bases not matched to a gene. CDR3 length: 13 amino acids. CDR3 sequence: CSVETGAANGYTF. The CDR3 bases are TGCAGCGTCGAGACAGGGGCAGCGAACGGCTACACCTTC.

CDR3 amino acids: CASSWTDSTDTQYF. In nucleotides, the CDR3 is TGCGCCAGCAGCTGGACTGATAGCACAGATACGCAGTATTTT. V and J are TRBV5-1 and TRBJ2-3; D is perhaps TRBD2 (5 bases). The germline CDR1 and CDR2 sequences are SGHRS and YFSETQ. V lost 3 bases and J lost 0, with 8 bases in between. The CDR3 is made up of 14 amino acids.

J is TRBJ2-1 and V is TRBV30, with TRBD2 identical over 11 bases. J lost 5 bases, V lost 3 bases, and 9 bases had no gene match. The CDR3 length is 16 residues. The V gene's germline CDR1 is GTSNPN and CDR2 SVGIG (reference sequence). The CDR3 here is CAWSIAGGLGDNEQFF. In nucleotides, the CDR3 is TGTGCCTGGAGCATAGCGGGAGGGCTTGGCGACAATGAGCAGTTCTTC.

The chain has TRBV6-5 and TRBJ2-7; TRBD1 matches 7 bases. CDR3 size: 13 residues. Germline CDR1 MNHEY, CDR2 SVGAGI. Trimming removed 8 bases from V and 1 base from J; junction bases left unmatched: 5. This CDR3 is CASGGQPSYEQYF. The CDR3 bases are TGTGCCAGCGGGGGACAGCCATCCTACGAGCAGTACTTC.

The chain employs TRBV5-1 and TRBJ1-1; D uncertain. CDR3 length: 14 residues. Looked up from germline, CDR1 is SGHRS and CDR2 is YFSETQ. The V gene lost 3 bases and the J gene lost 5 bases, with 14 bases spanning the gap. The CDR3 spells CASSSKYRDTEAFF. As DNA, the CDR3 is TGCGCCAGCAGCTCTAAGTATCGGGATACTGAAGCTTTCTTT. The whole variable domain, remainder taken from reference TRBV5-1 and TRBJ1-1, is KAGVTQTPRYLIKTRGQQVTLSCSPISGHRSVSWYQQTPGQGLQFLFEYFSETQRNKGNFPGRFSGRQFSNSRSEMNVSTLELGDSALYLCASSSKYRDTEAFFGQGTRLTVV.

The genes are TRBV10-1 and TRBJ1-1, with TRBD1 identical over 8 bases. Unmatched junction bases numbered 6, after V lost 0 bases and J lost 9 bases. There are 14 residues in the CDR3. From germline, CDR1 is WNHNN and CDR2 SYGVQD (reference sequence). The CDR3 region is CASSESSGTGKAFF. The CDR3 nucleotides are TGCGCCAGCAGTGAGTCGTCCGGGACAGGAAAAGCTTTCTTT.

This chain joins TRBV7-2 and TRBJ2-7, with a weak D call TRBD2 (6 bases). Germline CDR1 and CDR2: SGHTA and FQGNSA. The CDR3 is made up of 13 amino acids. Trimming took off 4 bases at V and 2 bases at J, with 9 bases between the two ends. CDR3 bases: TGTGCCAGCAGCTCTCGACTAGCCTACGAGCAGTACTTC. As protein: CASSSRLAYEQYF.

The V and J genes are TRBV19 and TRBJ1-3, with a possible D match to TRBD1 (5 bases). The CDR3 loop spans 15 amino acids. Germline CDR1 is LNHDA and CDR2 is SQIVND (reference sequence). Trimming took off 4 bases at V and 0 bases at J, with 10 bases between the two ends. The CDR3 coding sequence is TGTGCCAGTAGTAGCCCCGACAGCTCTGGAAACACCATATATTTT. This translates into CASSSPDSSGNTIYF.

This clone was seen only once. The chain is built from TRBV18 and TRBJ1-6, with 12 nucleotides matching TRBD1. The CDR3 runs to 18 residues. The J segment lost 10 bases and the V segment lost 1 base, leaving 11 bases of the junction unmatched. Germline CDR1 KGHSH, CDR2 LQKENI. The CDR3 here is CASSPLPRGTGGLSPLHF. The DNA of the CDR3 is TGTGCCAGCTCACCACTTCCCCGCGGGACAGGGGGCCTGTCACCCCTCCACTTT.

The chain carries TRBV12-3 or TRBV12-4 and TRBJ1-2, with D tentatively TRBD1 (5 bases). This CDR3 contains 12 residues. Trimming left V 2 bases short and J 9 bases short, with 10 bases between. The CDR3 reads CASSLQGYSYTF. The CDR3 DNA is TGTGCCAGCAGTTTACAGGGATATAGCTACACCTTC.

This chain links TRBV5-1 with TRBJ2-5; TRBD2 might be the D (7 bases). Germline CDR1 reads SGHRS; CDR2 reads YFSETQ. Trimming removed 0 bases from V and 3 bases from J, with 15 bases in between. This CDR3 contains 16 residues. The DNA for the CDR3 is TGCGCCAGCAGCTTGGCCGCGGGGGCGAGAGAAGAGACCCAGTACTTC. This gives the protein CASSLAAGAREETQYF.

The gene calls are TRBV18 and TRBJ2-1, with TRBD2 matching over 9 bases. The CDR3 loop spans 14 amino acids. After removal of 2 bases from V and 10 bases from J, the junction contained 6 bases not matched to a gene. The germline CDR1 and CDR2 sequences are KGHSH and LQKENI. The CDR3 DNA sequence: TGTGCCAGCTCACCAGTGGTAGCGGGAGTGGAGCAGTTCTTC. It specifies CASSPVVAGVEQFF.

V and J are TRBV29-1 and TRBJ2-7; D may be TRBD1 (7 bases). Germline V gene sequence: CDR1 SQVTM, CDR2 ANQGSEA. V was shortened by 4 bases and J by 2 bases, with 12 bases between the two germline ends. This CDR3 has 13 residues. CDR3 amino acids: CSVVDRTTYEQYF. DNA for the CDR3: TGCAGCGTTGTGGACAGGACTACCTACGAGCAGTACTTC.

This clone was seen only once. The chain combines TRBV5-1 with TRBJ1-1; 10 positions agree with TRBD1. Germline V CDR1 and CDR2: SGHRS, YFSETQ. V shed 4 bases, J shed 2 bases, and the junction held 14 bases outside the gene matches. This CDR3 comprises 18 residues. CDR3 in amino acids: CASSRSGQGGALNTEAFF. In DNA form, the CDR3 reads TGCGCCAGCAGCAGATCCGGACAGGGGGGTGCCCTAAACACTGAAGCTTTCTTT. Full variable domain (outside the CDR3, taken from reference TRBV5-1 and TRBJ1-1): KAGVTQTPRYLIKTRGQQVTLSCSPISGHRSVSWYQQTPGQGLQFLFEYFSETQRNKGNFPGRFSGRQFSNSRSEMNVSTLELGDSALYLCASSRSGQGGALNTEAFFGQGTRLTVV.

The chain couples TRBV15 to TRBJ2-5; D may be TRBD2 (6 bases). This CDR3 has 16 residues. Trimming stripped 0 bases from V and 1 base from J, with 12 bases between. Germline lookup yields CDR1 LNHNV and CDR2 YYDKDF (reference sequence). The CDR3 sequence is CATSRDRGGTQETQYF. CDR3 coding DNA: TGTGCCACCAGCAGAGATAGGGGCGGGACCCAAGAGACCCAGTACTTC.

The chain is built from TRBV3-1 (or the pseudogene TRBV3-2) and TRBJ1-1; 7 bases are a match to TRBD1. Trimming removed 4 bases from V and 4 bases from J; junction bases left unmatched: 15. This CDR3 comprises 17 residues. CDR1 LGHDT and CDR2 YNNKEL come from the germline V gene (reference sequence). The CDR3 sequence: CASSPPQTTGKSTEAFF. CDR3 DNA sequence: TGTGCCAGCAGCCCCCCCCAAACGACAGGGAAAAGCACTGAAGCTTTCTTT.

The chain joins TRBV9 to TRBJ1-2, with TRBD1 as a possible D gene (5 bases). CDR1 and CDR2 (germline): SGDLS, YYNGEE. The CDR3 has 15 amino acids. V was shortened by 0 bases and J by 4 bases, with 13 bases between the two germline ends. CDR3 coding DNA: TGTGCCAGCAGCGTAGCCGTGGGGGGACTCTATGGCTACACCTTC. This encodes CASSVAVGGLYGYTF.

The chain couples TRBV3-1 (or the pseudogene TRBV3-2) to TRBJ1-5; D not resolved. Germline V lookup: CDR1 LGHDT, CDR2 YNNKEL (reference sequence). There are 14 residues in the CDR3. The ends were cut back, 1 base at V and 4 bases at J, with 8 bases in the middle. The CDR3: CASSQGHANQPQHF. As DNA, the CDR3 is TGTGCCAGCAGCCAAGGACACGCGAATCAGCCCCAGCATTTT.